What follows are 9 T cell receptor beta chains derived from one specimen sequenced in a study of blood T cell repertoires in COVID-19. Repertoires were generated with immunoSEQ multiplex PCR, while TCRdb's copy carries only in-frame clones and drops some. The data contain almost 250,000 clones, approximately 85% of them singletons. The source material was PBMCs or T cells enriched from blood (not recorded which). Receptor source: a woman between 45 and 65 years old with acute COVID-19.

The V call is TRBV2, the J call TRBJ2-7; D gene unclear. CDR3 size: 12 residues. Looked up from germline, CDR1 is SNHLY and CDR2 is FYNNEI. V was cut by 4 bases and J by 6 bases, with 10 bases left in between. The CDR3 sequence: CASSVEVSEQYF. For the CDR3, the DNA is TGTGCCAGCAGTGTTGAGGTGAGCGAGCAGTACTTC.

V is TRBV5-1 and J is TRBJ2-1, with TRBD2 matching over 9 bases. Trimming removed 3 bases from V and 5 bases from J; junction bases left unmatched: 6. The CDR3 spans 15 residues. In germline, CDR1 is SGHRS, CDR2 YFSETQ. CDR3 in DNA: TGCGCCAGCAGCTCGCTAGCGGGGAGTAACAATGAGCAGTTCTTC. Translation: CASSSLAGSNNEQFF.

The V and J genes are TRBV11-2 and TRBJ2-1; 7 bases are a match to TRBD2. After removal of 1 base from V and 4 bases from J, the junction contained 10 bases not matched to a gene. This CDR3 spans 17 amino acids. Germline loops: CDR1 SGHAT, CDR2 FQNNGV. The DNA of the CDR3 is TGTGCCAGCAGCTTAGGGGGCGGGGGATCCCATTACAATGAGCAGTTCTTC. Translating it yields CASSLGGGGSHYNEQFF.

J is TRBJ2-3 and V is TRBV11-3; 12 bases match TRBD2. The CDR3 is made up of 16 amino acids. V gave up 0 bases and J gave up 9 bases; unmatched junction bases: 7. The germline gives CDR1 SGHNT, CDR2 YENEEA. This chain's CDR3 is CASSLDLAGGPRTQYF. In DNA form, the CDR3 reads TGTGCCAGCAGCTTAGATCTAGCGGGGGGGCCGCGAACGCAGTATTTT.

A few counts support this clone. The gene calls are TRBV5-5 and TRBJ1-5; 8 positions match TRBD1. The ends lost 3 bases at V and 4 bases at J; junction bases unmatched: 3. In germline, CDR1 is SGHKS, CDR2 YYEKEE (reference sequence). This CDR3 spans 14 amino acids. The CDR3 bases are TGTGCCAGCAGCTCCCGACAGGGGAATCAGCCCCAGCATTTT. It encodes CASSSRQGNQPQHF.

V and J are TRBV6-5 and TRBJ2-3; D gene ambiguous. The germline CDR1 and CDR2 sequences are MNHEY and SVGAGI. Between the trimmed V and J ends, which lost 2 bases and 1 base, there was a span of 10 bases. This CDR3 has 15 amino acids. The CDR3 region has the DNA TGTGCCAGCAGTTACGCGGTCCAAGGCACAGATACGCAGTATTTT. This codes for CASSYAVQGTDTQYF.

The chain carries TRBV5-4 and TRBJ2-5, with a possible D match to TRBD2 (5 bases). Trimming took off 0 bases at V and 1 base at J, with 7 bases between the two ends. The CDR3 loop spans 14 amino acids. The germline gives CDR1 SGHNT, CDR2 YYREEE (reference sequence). CDR3 DNA sequence: TGTGCCAGCAGCTTGGGCCTAGCCCAAGAGACCCAGTACTTC. It is translated as CASSLGLAQETQYF.

The chain has TRBV18 and TRBJ1-6; 8 bases agree with TRBD1. The germline V gene encodes CDR1 KGHSH and CDR2 LQKENI. V trimming: 4 bases; J trimming: 7 bases; junction bases outside the gene matches: 12. The CDR3 is made up of 17 amino acids. The CDR3 protein is CASSLYDRGETNSPLHF. The CDR3 DNA reads as TGTGCCAGCTCACTTTACGACAGGGGTGAAACAAATTCACCCCTCCACTTT.

J is TRBJ2-1 and V is TRBV5-1; TRBD1 matches at 9 bases. V was pared by 4 bases and J by 3 bases, with 5 bases of the junction left unmatched. This CDR3 spans 15 amino acids. Germline V gives CDR1 SGHRS, CDR2 YFSETQ. CDR3 DNA: TGCGCCAGCAGCACACAGGGGGCAGTCTACAATGAGCAGTTCTTC. Amino acids: CASSTQGAVYNEQFF.